This T cell receptor (beta chain) appears in the sequencing data of a study of blood T cell repertoires in COVID-19. Study processing details: Amplification of reference gene primers was used by the study to estimate nucleated cell counts. The data were produced by immunoSEQ multiplex PCR, yet TCRdb's version contains in-frame clones alone and is incomplete. That table gives V, J and clone size, and the DNA gave D and trimming. The table records around 160,000 clones, more than 70% of them present only once. The CDR3 spans 16 residues. V dropped 5 bases and J dropped 5; count of bases not matched to a gene: 10. CDR1 is SGHTA and CDR2 is FQGNSA in the germline V gene. Resolution of symptoms, clearance, or two negative PCRs was present in recovered Cohort 3 donors.

The receptor's source is a middle-aged man who had recovered from COVID-19. Sequencing was done on a sample of PBMCs or T cells enriched from blood (not recorded which). V and J are TRBV7-2 and TRBJ2-2, with 8 bases that match TRBD2. CDR3 coding DNA: TGTGCCAGCAGCCATTCCCCCCCGGGGGGGACCGGGGAGCTGTTTTTT. Translating it yields CASSHSPPGGTGELFF. Filled out from reference TRBV7-2 and TRBJ2-2, the complete variable domain reads GAGVSQSPSNKVTEKGKDVELRCDPISGHTALYWYRQSLGQGLEFLIYFQGNSAPDKSGLPSDRFSAERTGGSVSTLTIQRTQQEDSAVYLCASSHSPPGGTGELFFGEGSRLTVL.